Each of the 25 T cell receptor beta chains below was sequenced from the same sample in a study of low-dose radiotherapy and immunotherapy resistance in tumors. TRAV- and TRBV-specific primers were used for first-strand cDNA, which covered alpha and beta chains. A constant-region primer paired with the V-primer adapter amplified TCRs over about 19 PCR cycles. MiXCR, applied by TCRdb to the reads, yields one record per CDR3 protein. The sample lists some 60,000 distinct CDR3 sequences; roughly 29% were seen once. The time point was: before trial treatment. The sequencing here drew on PBMCs, taken before treatment. The receptors stem from a male donor with rectosigmoid adenocarcinoma.

This clonotype showed up many times. The chain employs TRBV11-2 and TRBJ2-5, with 9 bases that match TRBD2. J gave up 4 bases and V 4 bases, and 10 bases lay outside the gene matches. The CDR3 has 16 residues. CDR1 SGHAT and CDR2 FQNNGV come from the germline V gene. This CDR3 is CASSSRRSGGSETQYF. In nucleotides, the CDR3 is TGTGCCAGCAGCTCCCGACGTAGCGGGGGATCAGAGACCCAGTACTTC.

The chain joins TRBV6-2 or TRBV6-3 to TRBJ2-7; 10 bases fit TRBD2. Per germline, CDR1 MNHEY and CDR2 SVGEGT. V shed 3 bases, J shed 4 bases, and the junction held 9 bases outside the gene matches. The CDR3 runs 16 residues. In nucleotides, the CDR3 is TGTGCCAGCAGTTATTTCCAGTTAGCGGGAGGTTACGAGCAGTACTTC. Its protein is CASSYFQLAGGYEQYF.

This clonotype was seen ten or more times. The chain links TRBV5-1 to TRBJ2-2; 11 nucleotides line up with TRBD2. The germline gives CDR1 SGHRS, CDR2 YFSETQ. This CDR3 region has 18 residues. The V gene end was trimmed by 2 bases and the J gene end by 2 bases; junction bases not matched to a gene: 8. Here the CDR3 reads CASSFLSGRASNTGELFF. The CDR3 nucleotides are TGCGCCAGCAGCTTTCTTAGCGGGAGGGCCAGTAACACCGGGGAGCTGTTTTTT. The variable domain in full, completed from reference TRBV5-1 and TRBJ2-2, reads KAGVTQTPRYLIKTRGQQVTLSCSPISGHRSVSWYQQTPGQGLQFLFEYFSETQRNKGNFPGRFSGRQFSNSRSEMNVSTLELGDSALYLCASSFLSGRASNTGELFFGEGSRLTVL.

This clonotype was detected many times. V gene TRBV6-8 combines with J gene TRBJ2-7, with a tentative D call TRBD2 (5 bases). Trimming cost V 5 bases and J 2 bases, with 10 bases left between them. CDR1 is MNHGY, CDR2 SAAAGT, per germline. The CDR3 has 13 amino acids. The CDR3 DNA reads TGTGCCAGCAGTGGATCCGGGACCTACGAGCAGTACTTC. Translating gives CASSGSGTYEQYF.

This clonotype was seen ten or more times. The J gene is TRBJ2-1, the V gene TRBV19; 7 bases are a match to TRBD2. The CDR3 runs 15 residues. V dropped 4 bases and J dropped 6; count of bases not matched to a gene: 9. Germline CDR1 LNHDA, CDR2 SQIVND (reference sequence). CDR3 DNA: TGTGCCAGTAGTAAGGATTGGGGAGGGACCAATGAGCAGTTCTTC. Its translation is CASSKDWGGTNEQFF.

The rearrangement joins TRBV7-1 to TRBJ2-5; D is possibly TRBD1 (5 bases). Being an ORF, TRBV7-1 has a function that is uncertain. The CDR3 contains 14 residues. V was shortened by 1 base and J by 1 base, with 7 bases between the two germline ends. The DNA of the CDR3 is TGTGCCAGCAGCTCAGACAGGACCCAAGAGACCCAGTACTTC. Its protein is CASSSDRTQETQYF.

This clonotype has just a few counts. The rearrangement links TRBV11-2 to TRBJ2-1, with TRBD1 identical over 9 bases. V dropped 2 bases and J dropped 14; count of bases not matched to a gene: 4. The CDR3 extends over 12 amino acids. Germline V gene data show CDR1 as SGHAT and CDR2 as FQNNGV. The CDR3 bases are TGTGCCAGCAGCTTATGGGGACAGGGTGAGTTCTTC. As protein: CASSLWGQGEFF.

Points on this clonotype: A far larger clone is a single base away, which makes a read error likely. The chain couples TRBV7-2 to TRBJ2-7, with D unresolved. V lost 6 bases, J lost 2 bases, and 11 bases lay in between. This CDR3 spans 13 amino acids. Germline CDR1 is SGHTA and CDR2 is FQGNSA. The CDR3 nucleotides are TGTGCCAGCAGACGGCCTGAAACCTACGAGCAGTACTTC. Translation gives CASRRPETYEQYF.

The chain employs TRBV10-3 and TRBJ2-7, with 7 bases that match TRBD1. The CDR3 loop spans 14 amino acids. With 2 bases clipped from V and 3 bases from J, the junction kept 4 bases outside the gene matches. Germline CDR1 and CDR2: ENHRY and SYGVKD. The CDR3 protein is CAISEGQELYEQYF. The DNA for the CDR3 is TGTGCCATCAGTGAGGGACAGGAGCTCTACGAGCAGTACTTC.

This clonotype was counted at least ten times. This rearrangement joins TRBV7-3 to TRBJ2-2; TRBD2 matches at 15 bases. This CDR3 has 17 amino acids. Germline CDR1 reads SGHTA; CDR2 reads FQGTGA. The J segment lost 3 bases and the V segment lost 5 bases, leaving 4 bases of the junction unmatched. Written as DNA, the CDR3 is TGTGCCAGCAGCCCGGGGACTAGCGGGAGGCACACCGGGGAGCTGTTTTTT. This encodes CASSPGTSGRHTGELFF. The variable domain in full, completed from reference TRBV7-3 and TRBJ2-2, reads GAGVSQTPSNKVTEKGKYVELRCDPISGHTALYWYRQSLGQGPEFLIYFQGTGAADDSGLPNDRFFAVRPEGSVSTLKIQRTERGDSAVYLCASSPGTSGRHTGELFFGEGSRLTVL.

The chain joins TRBV6-2 or TRBV6-3 to TRBJ1-4; tentative D call: TRBD1 (6 bases). The CDR3 spans 16 residues. Germline V CDR1 and CDR2: MNHEY, SVGEGT. Trimming removed 5 bases from V and 3 bases from J, with 16 bases in between. CDR3 amino acids: CASSGQTRGSNEKLFF. The CDR3 DNA follows: TGTGCCAGCAGTGGGCAAACGAGGGGGTCTAATGAAAAACTGTTTTTT.

This clonotype showed up many times. The chain couples TRBV29-1 to TRBJ1-1, with a tentative D call TRBD1 (5 bases). The CDR3 totals 13 residues. Between the trimmed V and J ends, which lost 7 bases and 0 bases, there was a span of 12 bases. Germline V CDR1 and CDR2: SQVTM, ANQGSEA. CDR3 sequence (DNA): TGCAGCGCCGTTGGGGCGCTGAACACTGAAGCTTTCTTT. Residues: CSAVGALNTEAFF.

This clonotype was detected only once. The chain joins TRBV6-1 to TRBJ1-3; unclear D gene. Trimming removed 1 base at V and 7 bases at J, with 5 bases between. CDR3 length equals 12 residues. Germline V gene sequence: CDR1 MNHNS, CDR2 SASEGT. The CDR3 loop is CASSEDLNTIYF. CDR3 sequence (DNA): TGTGCCAGCAGTGAAGACCTGAACACCATATATTTT.

This clonotype was detected ten times or more. As DNA, the CDR3 is TGTGCCAGCAGTTCCCCGGGACTAGCGGGAGGGCCGAGCGGGGAGCTGTTTTTT. It specifies CASSSPGLAGGPSGELFF. The genes are TRBV27 and TRBJ2-2; 16 nucleotides agree with TRBD2. CDR3 length: 18 residues. Per the germline V gene, CDR1 is MNHEY and CDR2 is SMNVEV (reference sequence). Trimming removed 4 bases from V and 7 bases from J; junction bases left unmatched: 9.

This clonotype was counted at least ten times. The V gene is TRBV21-1, the J gene TRBJ2-4; TRBD2, the table's D call, lacks a check against the DNA. TRBV21-1 is termed a pseudogene. The CDR3 sequence is 17 residues long. CDR3: CASSVSQGRDAKNIQYF. As DNA, the CDR3 is TGTGCCAGCAGCGTTTCCCAGGGGAGGGACGCCAAAAACATTCAGTACTTC.

This clonotype occurred many times. The chain has TRBV12-3 or TRBV12-4 and TRBJ1-2; TRBD1 might be the D (5 bases). V lost 5 bases, J lost 1 base, and 17 bases lay in between. The CDR3 extends over 16 amino acids. CDR3 loop: CASSPVGGGGNYGYTF. The CDR3 DNA follows: TGTGCCAGCAGTCCCGTCGGGGGGGGTGGTAACTATGGCTACACCTTC.

This clonotype was seen many times. V usage is TRBV28 and J usage is TRBJ2-2; 7 nucleotides line up with TRBD1. Germline V gives CDR1 MDHEN, CDR2 SYDVKM. Trimming removed 2 bases from V and 2 bases from J; junction bases left unmatched: 2. The CDR3 spans 15 residues. The CDR3 DNA follows: TGTGCCAGCAGTTTACGACAGGGCAACACCGGGGAGCTGTTTTTT. The encoded protein is CASSLRQGNTGELFF.

This clonotype was observed many times. The chain has TRBV7-8 and TRBJ2-1, with D possibly matching TRBD2 (6 bases). The CDR3 spans 14 residues. Germline V lookup: CDR1 SGHVS, CDR2 FQNEAQ. The V and J ends lost 4 bases and 7 bases respectively, with 14 bases between them. The CDR3 loop is CASSSLTRPNEQFF. CDR3 DNA sequence: TGTGCCAGCAGCTCCCTGACTAGGCCTAATGAGCAGTTCTTC.

This chain joins TRBV20-1 and TRBJ2-1; D might be TRBD1 or TRBD2, each matching 6 bases. This CDR3 is 15 amino acids long. V was trimmed by 0 bases and J by 4 bases, leaving 13 bases between them. Germline V gene sequence: CDR1 DFQATT, CDR2 SNEGSKA (reference sequence). CDR3 region: CSAREGGGFYNEQFF. CDR3 DNA: TGCAGTGCTAGAGAAGGGGGAGGCTTTTACAATGAGCAGTTCTTC.

This clonotype has a count of ten or more. CDR3 sequence reads: CATSDFLAGINEQFF. CDR3 sequence (DNA): TGTGCCACCAGTGATTTCCTAGCGGGAATCAATGAGCAGTTCTTC. This chain joins TRBV24-1 and TRBJ2-1; 9 bases fit TRBD2. Germline V lookup: CDR1 KGHDR, CDR2 SFDVKD. Trimming removed 1 base from V and 6 bases from J; junction bases left unmatched: 3. The CDR3 loop spans 15 amino acids.

The table lists this clonotype with a few counts. This CDR3 is CASKPGNTGELFF. For the CDR3, the DNA is TGTGCCAGCAAGCCAGGGAACACCGGGGAGCTGTTTTTT. The V call is TRBV7-2, the J call TRBJ2-2; D remains unclear. CDR1 SGHTA and CDR2 FQGNSA come from the germline V gene. Trimming took 7 bases from V and 1 from J, leaving 7 bases between them. This CDR3 region has 13 residues.

The chain recombines TRBV6-1 with TRBJ2-5; 8 bases line up with TRBD2. The V and J ends lost 5 bases and 1 base, in that order; junction bases with no gene match: 3. This CDR3 is 14 amino acids long. Per germline, CDR1 MNHNS and CDR2 SASEGT. The CDR3 sequence is CASSSGTSQETQYF. As DNA, the CDR3 is TGTGCCAGCAGTTCCGGGACTAGCCAAGAGACCCAGTACTTC.

This clonotype was observed many times. The gene calls are TRBV28 and TRBJ2-7, with D perhaps given as TRBD1 or TRBD2 (6 bases each). This CDR3 comprises 15 residues. Germline V gene lookup returns CDR1 MDHEN and CDR2 SYDVKM. V lost 3 bases and J lost 6, with 18 bases in between. The CDR3: CASSFRIRGGGEQYF. CDR3 DNA sequence: TGTGCCAGCAGTTTTCGGATCCGTGGAGGGGGCGAGCAGTACTTC.

This clonotype was detected many times. The chain uses TRBV30 and TRBJ2-7, with D tentatively TRBD2 (5 bases). The CDR3 extends over 13 amino acids. Trimming left V 1 base short and J 2 bases short, with 9 bases between. From germline, CDR1 is GTSNPN and CDR2 SVGIG (reference sequence). The CDR3 DNA follows: TGTGCCTGGAGTGCCGGGATGCCCTACGAGCAGTACTTC. It encodes CAWSAGMPYEQYF.

This rearrangement joins TRBV20-1 to TRBJ1-4, with a weak D call TRBD1 (5 bases). Trimming removed 6 bases from V and 2 bases from J, with 10 bases in between. Per germline, CDR1 DFQATT and CDR2 SNEGSKA (reference sequence). CDR3 length: 13 amino acids. For the CDR3, the DNA is TGCAGTGCCACAGGAGCCACTAATGAAAAACTGTTTTTT. As protein: CSATGATNEKLFF.